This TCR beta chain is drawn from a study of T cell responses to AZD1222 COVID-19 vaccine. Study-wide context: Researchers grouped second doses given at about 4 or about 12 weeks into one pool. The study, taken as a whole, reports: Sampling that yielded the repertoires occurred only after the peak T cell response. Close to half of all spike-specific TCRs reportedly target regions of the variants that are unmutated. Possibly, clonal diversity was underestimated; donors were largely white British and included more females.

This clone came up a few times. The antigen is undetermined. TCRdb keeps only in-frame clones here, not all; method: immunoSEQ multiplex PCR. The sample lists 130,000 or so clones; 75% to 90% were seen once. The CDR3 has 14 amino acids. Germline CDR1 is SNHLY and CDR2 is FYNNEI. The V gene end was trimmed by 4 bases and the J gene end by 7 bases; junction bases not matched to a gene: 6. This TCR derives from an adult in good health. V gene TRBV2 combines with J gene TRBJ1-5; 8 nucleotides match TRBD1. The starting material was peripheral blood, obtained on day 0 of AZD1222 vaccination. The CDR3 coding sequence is TGTGCCAGCAGTGGGACAGGGAGCGGGCAGCCCCAGCATTTT. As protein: CASSGTGSGQPQHF.